These 7 T cell receptor beta chains were sequenced from one sample in a study of a mutant IDH1 vaccine in newly diagnosed glioma (dated by TCRdb to the early 2020s). Library preparation employed the immunoSEQ multiplex PCR assay. The table was pulled from immuneACCESS by TCRdb, which kept in-frame rearrangements only. Such tables lose some clones; where checked, under half of the loss comes from unresolved V genes, and the rest has no known cause. The sample data list approximately 56,000 clones, and 65% of these were observed just once. The ten largest clonotypes hold 4% to 6% of the sample. Their antigens remain unidentified. The label giving this sample's time point can be read as: week 47, end of study. A 20-mer mutant IDH1 peptide at 300 micrograms in Montanide made up each vaccine dose, which was injected subcutaneously together with topical imiquimod. The sequenced sample was peripheral blood mononuclear cells (PBMCs), obtained from a glioma patient whose treatment included an IDH1 peptide vaccine. The receptors derive from a man in his forties with glioma. Some clones in this sample may be carry-over from other donors' samples.

This clone was observed at least ten times. This chain joins TRBV5-4 and TRBJ1-2; a possible D gene is TRBD1 (5 bases). The CDR3 loop spans 16 amino acids. With 4 bases removed from V and 14 bases from J, the gap between germline ends came to 30 bases. The germline CDR1 and CDR2 sequences are SGHNT and YYREEE (reference sequence). The CDR3 is CASSHNRQTGPTDVTF. For the CDR3, the DNA is TGTGCCAGCAGCCATAACCGACAGACCGGGCCCACAGACGTGACCTTC.

The V and J genes are TRBV14 and TRBJ2-3; D is perhaps TRBD2 (6 bases). The V and J ends lost 1 base and 8 bases respectively, with 22 bases between them. Germline V CDR1 and CDR2: SGHDN, FVKESK. CDR3 length: 17 residues. The CDR3 loop reads CASSQGDSSLAQGTQYF. The CDR3 DNA follows: TGTGCCAGCAGCCAAGGGGACTCCAGTCTGGCTCAGGGTACGCAGTATTTT.

The chain has TRBV30 and TRBJ2-7, with 8 bases lining up with TRBD1. The germline gives CDR1 GTSNPN, CDR2 SVGIG (reference sequence). The V and J ends lost 3 bases and 2 bases, in that order; junction bases with no gene match: 18. The CDR3 sequence is 18 residues long. The CDR3 reads CAWRPQDRVFVLTYEQYF. The DNA for the CDR3 is TGTGCCTGGAGGCCACAGGACAGGGTCTTTGTCCTTACCTACGAGCAGTACTTC. The full variable domain, with the rest looked up from reference TRBV30 and TRBJ2-7, is SQTIHQWPATLVQPVGSPLSLECTVEGTSNPNLYWYRQAAGRGLQLLFYSVGIGQISSEVPQNLSASRPQDRQFILSSKKLLLSDSGFYLCAWRPQDRVFVLTYEQYFGPGTRLTVT.

The rearrangement links TRBV5-1 to TRBJ2-7; TRBD1 is a possible D gene (7 bases). The V end lost 2 bases, the J end lost 4 bases, and 13 bases lay between the germline ends. CDR1 SGHRS and CDR2 YFSETQ come from the germline V gene. This CDR3 region has 14 residues. The CDR3 nucleotides read TGCGCCAGCAGCTTCGGACAGGAGGGGTACGAGCAGTACTTC. Protein: CASSFGQEGYEQYF.

This chain joins TRBV2 and TRBJ2-1; 10 nucleotides agree with TRBD2. Germline lookup yields CDR1 SNHLY and CDR2 FYNNEI. V lost 4 bases to trimming and J lost 2 bases; unmatched junction nucleotides: 2. The CDR3 spans 15 residues. The CDR3, as DNA: TGTGCCAGCAGTGTTAGCGGGGGGCCCTACAATGAGCAGTTCTTC. It is translated as CASSVSGGPYNEQFF. Filled out from reference TRBV2 and TRBJ2-1, the complete variable domain reads EPEVTQTPSHQVTQMGQEVILRCVPISNHLYFYWYRQILGQKVEFLVSFYNNEISEKSEIFDDQFSVERPDGSNFTLKIRSTKLEDSAMYFCASSVSGGPYNEQFFGPGTRLTVL.

The CDR3 reads CASSIDLVYEGNSNQPQHF. The CDR3 DNA reads as TGTGCCAGTAGTATAGATTTAGTATACGAAGGGAATAGCAATCAGCCCCAGCATTTT. This chain links TRBV19 with TRBJ1-5; no clear D gene. The CDR3 has 19 amino acids. The germline V gene encodes CDR1 LNHDA and CDR2 SQIVND (reference sequence). V dropped 0 bases and J dropped 0 bases, with 18 bases sitting between them.

This clone was seen a single time. This chain uses TRBV19 with TRBJ2-3; 8 bases are a match to TRBD2. Germline-derived CDR1 and CDR2 are LNHDA and SQIVND (reference sequence). The CDR3 contains 14 residues. V lost 5 bases, J lost 4 bases, and 5 bases stayed unmatched. This chain's CDR3 is CASSRGTSSDTQYF. CDR3 in DNA: TGTGCCAGTAGTCGGGGGACTAGTTCAGATACGCAGTATTTT.